One sample yielded the 20 T cell receptor beta chains listed below, sequenced in a study of shared clonotypes between healthy human individuals. Data came from immunoSEQ multiplex PCR; TCRdb stores just in-frame clones and leaves some out. The data hold about 490,000 clones, with approximately 79% observed a single time. Input material: PBMCs. The source is a woman in her 40s in good health. Some clones in this sample may be carry-over from other donors' samples.

This chain connects TRBV6-5 to TRBJ1-6; tentatively, D is TRBD1 (5 bases). Germline V lookup: CDR1 MNHEY, CDR2 SVGAGI. This CDR3 is 13 amino acids long. Trimming stripped 5 bases from V and 10 bases from J, with 12 bases between. DNA of the CDR3: TGTGCCAGCAGTAGTGACAGTTGGTCACCCCTCCACTTT. The encoded protein is CASSSDSWSPLHF.

CDR3 sequence: CASSPRTGGTEAFF. In nucleotides, the CDR3 is TGTGCCAGCAGTCCAAGGACAGGGGGGACTGAAGCTTTCTTT. The chain employs TRBV6-5 and TRBJ1-1, with 10 bases aligning to TRBD1. After removal of 5 bases from V and 5 bases from J, the junction contained 5 bases not matched to a gene. The germline V gene encodes CDR1 MNHEY and CDR2 SVGAGI. CDR3 length equals 14 residues.

This clone has a handful of counts. The chain recombines TRBV10-1 with TRBJ2-4; the D gene could be TRBD1 or TRBD2 (6 bases each). The CDR3 is made up of 14 amino acids. In germline, CDR1 is WNHNN, CDR2 SYGVQD (reference sequence). CDR3 protein: CPTKGGRGEDIQYF. The CDR3 DNA reads as TGCCCCACCAAAGGGGGAAGAGGGGAGGACATTCAGTACTTC.

The chain links TRBV6-5 to TRBJ1-6; D is undetermined. The CDR3 sequence is 13 residues long. Germline V CDR1 and CDR2: MNHEY, SVGAGI. Trimming cost V 4 bases and J 7 bases, with 8 bases left between them. CDR3 in amino acids: CASSSNWNSPLHF. CDR3 nucleotide sequence: TGTGCCAGCAGTTCCAATTGGAATTCACCCCTCCACTTT.

V and J are TRBV11-2 and TRBJ2-7, with 8 nucleotides matching TRBD1. CDR1 and CDR2 from the germline V gene are SGHAT and FQNNGV. The J segment lost 3 bases and the V segment lost 5 bases, leaving 6 bases of the junction unmatched. The CDR3 contains 14 residues. The CDR3, as DNA: TGTGCCAGCAGCACCAGACAGGGGCTCTACGAGCAGTACTTC. It yields the protein CASSTRQGLYEQYF.

The chain employs TRBV7-3 and TRBJ2-1; 8 bases match TRBD2. The germline gives CDR1 SGHTA, CDR2 FQGTGA. This CDR3 comprises 15 residues. The V segment lost 1 base and the J segment 4 bases; nucleotides outside the gene matches: 3. The CDR3 reads CASSLSLAGYNEQFF. Written as DNA, the CDR3 is TGTGCCAGCAGCTTAAGCCTAGCGGGTTACAATGAGCAGTTCTTC.

The chain combines TRBV6-5 with TRBJ1-3, with D possibly TRBD1 on 5 matching bases. Trimming pared 11 bases from V and 4 bases from J, leaving 12 bases between. Germline V gene data show CDR1 as MNHEY and CDR2 as SVGAGI. The CDR3 has 12 residues. The CDR3 nucleotides read TGTGCCGCCGCGGGGGTAGGAAACACCATATATTTT. Amino acids: CAAAGVGNTIYF.

The count of this clone is one. The rearrangement links TRBV28 to TRBJ1-2, with 10 nucleotides matching TRBD1. V was pared by 8 bases and J by 6 bases, with 12 bases of the junction left unmatched. CDR3 length: 15 residues. From germline, CDR1 is MDHEN and CDR2 SYDVKM. CDR3 region: CASGTETGGKNGYTF. The CDR3 bases are TGTGCCAGCGGGACTGAGACAGGGGGCAAAAATGGCTACACCTTC.

This clone was observed a single time. The chain uses TRBV5-6 and TRBJ1-1; TRBD1 aligns across 8 bases. The CDR3 runs to 14 residues. The ends lost 1 base at V and 7 bases at J; junction bases unmatched: 6. Germline V CDR1 and CDR2: SGHDT, YYEEEE. For the CDR3, the DNA is TGTGCCAGCAGCTTGTTCAGGGGGCGAGGTGAAGCTTTCTTT. This codes for CASSLFRGRGEAFF.

The CDR3 region has the DNA TGTGCCAGCAGCTTAGCCCCATTGAGTATGGCCTACGAGCAGTACTTC. Its protein product is CASSLAPLSMAYEQYF. The chain combines TRBV7-8 with TRBJ2-7, with D uncertain. The CDR3 consists of 16 residues. Trimming stripped 0 bases from V and 2 bases from J, with 14 bases between. Looked up from germline, CDR1 is SGHVS and CDR2 is FQNEAQ.

The table lists this clone with a count of one. The genes are TRBV6-5 and TRBJ2-1; no clear D. The germline CDR1 and CDR2 sequences are MNHEY and SVGAGI. The CDR3 extends over 11 amino acids. V was pared by 6 bases and J by 5 bases, with 5 bases between. CDR3 DNA: TGTGCCAGCAGCCGTGACAATGAGCAGTTCTTC. Protein product: CASSRDNEQFF.

This clone has a single count. V and J are TRBV10-3 and TRBJ2-5, with 7 bases identical to TRBD2. V dropped 10 bases and J dropped 2; count of bases not matched to a gene: 7. CDR1 is ENHRY and CDR2 is SYGVKD in the germline V gene. The length of the CDR3 is 13 residues. For the CDR3, the DNA is TGTGCCACCGCCCCGGGACTACAAGAGACCCAGTACTTC. As protein: CATAPGLQETQYF.

The chain couples TRBV5-6 to TRBJ2-5, with 8 bases fitting TRBD2. The CDR3 is 16 residues long. CDR1 is SGHDT, CDR2 YYEEEE, per germline. The V and J ends lost 0 bases and 5 bases, in that order; junction bases with no gene match: 9. The CDR3: CASSLGSLAGFETQYF. The CDR3 nucleotides read TGTGCCAGCAGCTTGGGATCTCTAGCGGGTTTTGAGACCCAGTACTTC. Variable domain in full (rest from reference TRBV5-6 and TRBJ2-5): DAGVTQSPTHLIKTRGQQVTLRCSPKSGHDTVSWYQQALGQGPQFIFQYYEEEERQRGNFPDRFSGHQFPNYSSELNVNALLLGDSALYLCASSLGSLAGFETQYFGPGTRLLVL.

The gene calls are TRBV14 and TRBJ1-4; maybe TRBD1 (6 bases). V was trimmed by 2 bases and J by 2 bases, leaving 12 bases between them. Germline CDR1 and CDR2: SGHDN and FVKESK. This CDR3 has 16 amino acids. The CDR3 coding sequence is TGTGCCAGCAGCCAACACAGGGCGCGGACTAATGAAAAACTGTTTTTT. Protein sequence: CASSQHRARTNEKLFF. The variable domain in full, completed from reference TRBV14 and TRBJ1-4, reads EAGVTQFPSHSVIEKGQTVTLRCDPISGHDNLYWYRRVMGKEIKFLLHFVKESKQDESGMPNNRFLAERTGGTYSTLKVQPAELEDSGVYFCASSQHRARTNEKLFFGSGTQLSVL.

The chain employs TRBV11-3 and TRBJ2-1; no clear D gene. This CDR3 contains 15 residues. The germline V and J ends were trimmed by 5 bases and 0 bases, with 11 bases remaining between them. The germline gives CDR1 SGHNT, CDR2 YENEEA. CDR3 in amino acids: CASSLGLSSYNEQFF. The CDR3 nucleotides are TGTGCCAGCAGCCTTGGGCTGAGCTCCTACAATGAGCAGTTCTTC.

The gene calls are TRBV28 and TRBJ1-1; D uncertain. CDR1 is MDHEN and CDR2 is SYDVKM in the germline V gene. The V end lost 5 bases, the J end lost 11 bases, and 12 bases lay between the germline ends. The CDR3 is made up of 11 amino acids. In DNA, the CDR3 is TGTGCCAGCAGTCTCGACACCGTTGCTTTCTTT. Its protein product is CASSLDTVAFF.

The chain is built from TRBV30 and TRBJ2-7, with D unresolved. CDR1 and CDR2 (germline): GTSNPN, SVGIG (reference sequence). The CDR3 consists of 13 residues. The V gene lost 0 bases and the J gene lost 6 bases, with 12 bases spanning the gap. CDR3 nucleotide sequence: TGTGCCTGGAGTGTAGCGATGCCGGGCGAGCAGTACTTC. It is translated as CAWSVAMPGEQYF.

The sample holds a few counts of this clone. A read error is possible here, since a much larger clone lies one base away. The chain employs TRBV2 and TRBJ2-1; the D gene is possibly TRBD1 (5 bases). Germline CDR1 reads SNHLY; CDR2 reads FYNNEI. This CDR3 is built from 14 residues. The CDR3 loop reads CASSVWQGSNEQLF. CDR3 nucleotide sequence: TGTGCCAGCAGTGTTTGGCAGGGATCGAATGAGCAGCTCTTC.

The count of this clone is one. V and J are TRBV27 and TRBJ1-2; D gene ambiguous. Trimming removed 2 bases at V and 4 bases at J, with 8 bases between. The CDR3 has 13 residues. Germline V CDR1 and CDR2: MNHEY, SMNVEV (reference sequence). CDR3 DNA: TGTGCCAGCAGTTTAAAGGGCCTCTATGGCTACACCTTC. This gives the protein CASSLKGLYGYTF.

The chain links TRBV9 to TRBJ2-2; D not resolved. Germline CDR1 is SGDLS and CDR2 is YYNGEE. V shed 3 bases and J shed 1 base, with 7 bases lying between them. The CDR3 has 14 amino acids. This chain's CDR3 is CASSETVNTGELFF. CDR3 coding DNA: TGTGCCAGCAGCGAAACGGTGAACACCGGGGAGCTGTTTTTT.